This T cell receptor beta chain is from a study of identifying expanded T cells in peripheral blood. Overall study results and limits: Differentially abundant clones: about 1.1 between replicates, about 15 at 2 to 3 weeks, over 18 at four.

Comment on this clone: Antigen specificity is unknown.

Assay: immunoSEQ multiplex PCR; the TCRdb copy retains only in-frame clones and omits some. The table shows approximately 94,000 clones, with 88% occurring only once. During the collection period, no donor immune events like infections were recorded. The clonotype originates from a person aged 18 to 70 in good health. Sequencing input: blood.

As DNA, the CDR3 is TGTGCCACCAGCAGAGATCGGGGCTCTGGAAACACCATATATTTT. It is translated as CATSRDRGSGNTIYF. V gene TRBV15 combines with J gene TRBJ1-3, with D uncertain. This CDR3 is built from 15 residues. The germline V gene encodes CDR1 LNHNV and CDR2 YYDKDF (reference sequence). Trimming took off 0 bases at V and 0 bases at J, with 6 bases between the two ends.